This entry lists 24 T cell receptor beta chains sequenced from one sample in a study of T cell clonality in common variable immunodeficiency. Clones were sequenced by immunoSEQ multiplex PCR, and TCRdb holds only the in-frame ones, with some missing. The sample is made up of roughly 52,000 clones, none counted only once. What was sequenced was peripheral blood mononuclear cells. The receptors here all came from a person aged 18 to 70 in good health.

This clone has at least ten counts. The observed sequence ends 3 residues before the CDR3 terminus, with the missing tail filled in from the germline J gene. The chain joins TRBV5-6 to TRBJ1-2, with TRBD1 identical over 7 bases. After removal of 2 bases from V and 5 bases from J, the junction contained 6 bases not matched to a gene. CDR3 size: 14 residues. Germline loops: CDR1 SGHDT, CDR2 YYEEEE. CDR3: CASSFGQDEYGYTF. The part of the CDR3 DNA that was read is TGTGCCAGCAGCTTCGGACAGGACGAATATGGC.

This clone was seen at least ten times. The read ends 3 residues shy of where the CDR3 ends; the end is completed using the germline J gene. The chain carries TRBV5-1 and TRBJ2-7; 10 positions match TRBD1. The CDR3 sequence is 14 residues long. Per germline, CDR1 SGHRS and CDR2 YFSETQ. Germline trimming cut 3 bases from V and 5 bases from J; bases unmatched to any gene: 5. CDR3 region: CASSWGQGWDEQYF. CDR3 bases read: TGCGCCAGCAGCTGGGGACAGGGGTGGGACGAG.

This clone has a count of ten or more. The CDR3 end lies 3 residues beyond the end of the read and is filled in from the germline J gene. The chain couples TRBV30 to TRBJ2-7; tentative D call: TRBD1 (5 bases). Germline loops: CDR1 GTSNPN, CDR2 SVGIG (reference sequence). The CDR3 extends over 12 amino acids. The covered CDR3 bases are TGTGCGTCTGGAGACAGCCGTTACGAG. Its translation: CASGDSRYE. The complete CDR3 sequence is CASGDSRYEQYF.

There are many counts of this clone. Read data end 3 residues before the CDR3 end; the end is taken from the germline J gene. The chain combines TRBV4-1 with TRBJ2-4; 8 bases line up with TRBD1. CDR3 length: 16 amino acids. In germline, CDR1 is MGHRA, CDR2 YSYEKL. V gave up 0 bases and J gave up 8 bases; unmatched junction bases: 9. The sequenced CDR3 bases are TGCGCCAGCAGCCAAGAGACAGGGGCGAGTAGGTACATT. Amino acid sequence: CASSQETGASRYI. The full CDR3 protein is CASSQETGASRYIQYF.

This clone was recorded many times. The read terminates 3 residues ahead of where the CDR3 ends, so the germline J gene completes it. The chain uses TRBV20-1 and TRBJ2-1; 10 bases map to TRBD2. J gave up 6 bases and V 4 bases, and 6 bases lay outside the gene matches. Germline V CDR1 and CDR2: DFQATT, SNEGSKA (reference sequence). The CDR3 loop spans 14 amino acids. The DNA read from the CDR3 is TGCAGTGCTAAACGACTAGCGGGTAGCAATGAG. Translating gives CSAKRLAGSNE. The entire CDR3 sequence reads CSAKRLAGSNEQFF.

This clone was observed a handful of times. The CDR3 goes on 3 residues after the read ends, and that part is filled in from the germline J gene. J is TRBJ1-2 and V is TRBV7-2; possibly TRBD1 for D (6 bases). Germline CDR1 reads SGHTA; CDR2 reads FQGNSA. This CDR3 is 15 amino acids long. The V end was cut by 2 bases, the J end by 6 bases, with 16 bases between. The part of the CDR3 DNA that was read is TGTGCCAGCAGCTTAATTACACAGGGTCTTAATGGC. Protein sequence: CASSLITQGLNG. The entire CDR3 is CASSLITQGLNGYTF.

This clone has ten or more counts. The read halts 3 residues ahead of the CDR3 end, with the missing end drawn from the germline J gene. The chain has TRBV5-4 and TRBJ2-7; the match to TRBD1 covers 7 bases. V was pared by 4 bases and J by 3 bases, with 7 bases of the junction left unmatched. Germline V gives CDR1 SGHNT, CDR2 YYREEE (reference sequence). CDR3 length: 14 residues. The CDR3 sequence is CASSPRGQNYEQYF. CDR3 DNA, as far as it was read: TGTGCCAGCAGCCCCCGGGGACAGAACTACGAG.

At least ten counts were recorded for this clone. The read halts 3 residues ahead of the CDR3 end, with the missing end drawn from the germline J gene. This chain uses TRBV2 with TRBJ2-1, with 10 bases identical to TRBD2. CDR3 length: 16 residues. V was clipped by 0 bases and J by 8 bases; unmatched bases: 7. Germline CDR1 is SNHLY and CDR2 is FYNNEI. The CDR3 loop is CASSEAPSGRADEQFF. The part of the CDR3 DNA that was read is TGTGCCAGCAGTGAAGCGCCGAGCGGGAGGGCCGATGAG. Using reference TRBV2 and TRBJ2-1 for the parts outside the CDR3, the full variable domain is EPEVTQTPSHQVTQMGQEVILRCVPISNHLYFYWYRQILGQKVEFLVSFYNNEISEKSEIFDDQFSVERPDGSNFTLKIRSTKLEDSAMYFCASSEAPSGRADEQFFGPGTRLTVL.

This clone was seen ten or more times. The read terminates 3 residues before the CDR3 end, so the remaining end is supplied by the germline J gene. At the DNA level, this CDR3 is encoded by other sequences in the same sample as well. The chain links TRBV19 to TRBJ2-2; no clear D. The CDR3 has 14 amino acids. Germline V gene sequence: CDR1 LNHDA, CDR2 SQIVND (reference sequence). V was pared by 1 base and J by 4 bases, with 7 bases between. CDR3 DNA, as far as it was read: TGTGCCAGTAGTATAGTACAAGGCACCGGGGAG. This encodes CASSIVQGTGE. The CDR3 in full is CASSIVQGTGELFF.

Ten or more counts support this clone. The read stops 3 residues short of the end of the CDR3; the missing end is completed from the germline J gene. This rearrangement joins TRBV2 to TRBJ2-5, with D possibly TRBD2 on 7 matching bases. The CDR3 covers 14 residues. The V end was cut by 3 bases, the J end by 4 bases, with 12 bases between. Germline CDR1 is SNHLY and CDR2 is FYNNEI. The DNA read from the CDR3 is TGTGCCAGCAGTGAGAGAAGGGGGGGAGAGACC. The encoded protein is CASSERRGGET. From start to end, the CDR3 is CASSERRGGETQYF.

This clone has ten or more counts. An end of the junction does not agree with germline; a read error may underlie this. Partial CDR3 DNA: TGTGCCAGCAGTCAAGAGCGTTTTGGCTCCTACAATGAG. Translated: CASSQERFGSYNE. The CDR3 as a whole reads CASSQERFGSYNEQFF. The V gene is TRBV14, the J gene TRBJ2-1; no definite D call. The read terminates 3 residues before the CDR3 end, so the remaining end is supplied by the germline J gene. Germline loops: CDR1 SGHDN, CDR2 FVKESK. The length of the CDR3 is 16 residues.

This clone has a count of ten or more. The read comes to an end 3 residues before the CDR3 does, leaving the germline J gene to fill in the end. The gene calls are TRBV19 and TRBJ2-3, with 9 bases that match TRBD1. Germline values: CDR1 LNHDA, CDR2 SQIVND (reference sequence). The CDR3 is 15 amino acids. V shed 5 bases and J 2 bases; nucleotides not matched to a gene: 5. Here the CDR3 reads CASSQGTGYTDTQYF. Partial CDR3 DNA: TGTGCCAGTAGTCAAGGGACAGGGTACACAGATACG. The full variable domain, its missing parts supplied by reference TRBV19 and TRBJ2-3, is DGGITQSPKYLFRKEGQNVTLSCEQNLNHDAMYWYRQDPGQGLRLIYYSQIVNDFQKGDIAEGYSVSREKKESFPLTVTSAQKNPTAFYLCASSQGTGYTDTQYFGPGTRLTVL.

This clone was recorded at least ten times. The CDR3 end falls 3 residues outside the read, so it is completed with the germline J gene. The chain joins TRBV6-1 to TRBJ2-7; TRBD2 might be the D (8 bases). The V end lost 3 bases, the J end lost 6 bases, and 18 bases lay between the germline ends. Germline CDR1 MNHNS, CDR2 SASEGT. CDR3 length: 15 amino acids. CDR3 loop: CASSDLGLAGGEQYF. Partial CDR3 DNA: TGTGCCAGCAGTGACCTCGGACTAGCAGGGGGCGAG.

This clone was recorded many times. The sequence runs out 3 residues before the end of the CDR3; the remainder is reconstructed from the germline J gene. V is TRBV5-1 and J is TRBJ2-3; the D is unclear. Germline V gene data show CDR1 as SGHRS and CDR2 as YFSETQ. With 1 base removed from V and 2 bases from J, the gap between germline ends came to 8 bases. The CDR3 extends over 14 amino acids. Here the CDR3 reads CASSLSGPTDTQYF. CDR3 DNA (partial): TGCGCCAGCAGCTTGAGTGGCCCCACAGATACG.

This clone showed up many times. The read ends 3 residues before the CDR3 terminus; that terminus is restored from the germline J gene. The chain joins TRBV30 to TRBJ2-7, with TRBD1 identical over 8 bases. CDR1 and CDR2 (germline): GTSNPN, SVGIG (reference sequence). V shed 5 bases and J 3 bases; nucleotides not matched to a gene: 9. The CDR3 runs to 14 residues. The CDR3 DNA, read in part, is TGTGCCTGGGAGGACAGGGCGTCCCTCTACGAG. This encodes CAWEDRASLYE. The entire CDR3 protein reads CAWEDRASLYEQYF.

In its sample, this clone was seen many times. The read gets to within 3 residues of the CDR3 end, and the germline J gene fills in the rest. The chain has TRBV7-2 and TRBJ2-3; possibly TRBD2 for D (6 bases). Germline CDR1 is SGHTA and CDR2 is FQGNSA. This CDR3 spans 13 amino acids. Trimming removed 11 bases at V and 3 bases at J, with 15 bases between. The part of the CDR3 DNA that was read is TGTGCCGGCTACTTAGCGGCAACAGATACG. It is translated as CAGYLAATDT. The whole CDR3 region reads CAGYLAATDTQYF.

This clone was seen repeatedly, ten times or more. The CDR3 end lies 3 residues beyond the end of the read and is filled in from the germline J gene. The gene calls are TRBV20-1 and TRBJ2-3; D unresolved. Germline V gene data show CDR1 as DFQATT and CDR2 as SNEGSKA (reference sequence). The CDR3 runs to 10 residues. The CDR3 loop reads CSASSSAQYF. The CDR3 bases that were read are TGCAGTGCTAGTTCCTCGGCG.

This clone was detected a few times. The sequenced fragment ends 3 residues before the CDR3 boundary, so the rest is inferred from the germline J gene. This rearrangement joins TRBV19 to TRBJ2-3, with 9 positions matching TRBD1. The CDR3 covers 15 residues. The germline CDR1 and CDR2 sequences are LNHDA and SQIVND (reference sequence). Here the CDR3 reads CASSGTGSPGETQYF. The DNA read from the CDR3 is TGTGCCAGTAGTGGGACAGGGTCCCCCGGGGAGACG. Together with reference TRBV19 and TRBJ2-3, the CDR3 gives the full variable domain: DGGITQSPKYLFRKEGQNVTLSCEQNLNHDAMYWYRQDPGQGLRLIYYSQIVNDFQKGDIAEGYSVSREKKESFPLTVTSAQKNPTAFYLCASSGTGSPGETQYFGPGTRLTVL.

This clone has at least ten counts. From the germline J gene comes the end of the CDR3, since the read stops 3 residues before it. This chain links TRBV19 with TRBJ2-1; the D is unclear. Trimming stripped 2 bases from V and 5 bases from J, with 10 bases between. This CDR3 has 14 residues. Germline V CDR1 and CDR2: LNHDA, SQIVND (reference sequence). Incomplete CDR3 DNA: TGTGCCAGTAGTATACAAGCAACTCACAATGAG. It translates to CASSIQATHNE. The complete CDR3 protein is CASSIQATHNEQFF.

This clone was recorded at least ten times. The CDR3 end is not reached by the read, which stops 3 residues before it; the germline J gene fills it in. The genes are TRBV12-3 or TRBV12-4 and TRBJ2-1, with TRBD1 matching 9 bases. This CDR3 has 14 residues. With 6 bases clipped from V and 5 bases from J, the junction kept 5 bases outside the gene matches. The CDR3 loop is CASRTTGGNNEQFF. Partial CDR3 DNA: TGTGCCAGCAGGACGACAGGGGGGAACAATGAG.

This clone occurred a few times. CDR3 protein: CASSRVVAGSTDTQYF. CDR3 DNA (partial): TGCGCCAGCAGCCGGGTGGTAGCGGGAAGCACAGATACG. The V gene is TRBV5-1, the J gene TRBJ2-3; 8 positions agree with TRBD2. Sequencing ends 3 residues short of the CDR3 end; the germline J gene provides the rest. CDR3 length: 16 residues. V lost 4 bases and J lost 0; bases outside the gene matches: 7. Germline-derived CDR1 and CDR2 are SGHRS and YFSETQ.

This clone was observed a handful of times. The sequence runs out 3 residues before the end of the CDR3; the remainder is reconstructed from the germline J gene. At the DNA level, this CDR3 is encoded by other sequences in the same sample as well. This sequence joins TRBV5-1 and TRBJ2-5, with D unresolved. Trimming removed 3 bases from V and 2 bases from J, with 14 bases in between. Germline V gene data show CDR1 as SGHRS and CDR2 as YFSETQ. The CDR3 has 15 amino acids. The CDR3 here is CASSSLAPGQETQYF. The covered CDR3 bases are TGCGCCAGCAGCTCCCTCGCGCCCGGGCAAGAGACC.

This clone was recorded at least ten times. Read data end 3 residues before the CDR3 end; the end is taken from the germline J gene. This rearrangement joins TRBV18 to TRBJ1-1; 8 bases line up with TRBD1. This CDR3 region has 14 residues. In germline, CDR1 is KGHSH, CDR2 LQKENI. Germline trimming cut 4 bases from V and 4 bases from J; bases unmatched to any gene: 5. The CDR3 protein is CASSQLTGGTEAFF. CDR3 DNA, as far as it was read: TGTGCCAGCTCACAACTAACAGGGGGCACTGAA.

Worth noting for this clone: The DNA ends 3 residues before the CDR3 does, and the rest of the CDR3 is filled in from the germline J gene. This chain uses TRBV19 with TRBJ2-1, with TRBD2 matching over 11 bases. With V trimmed by 5 bases and J by 7 bases, 10 bases remained unmatched. Germline loops: CDR1 LNHDA, CDR2 SQIVND (reference sequence). The CDR3 spans 16 residues. This chain's CDR3 is CASSARLAGSLNEQFF. CDR3 bases read: TGTGCCAGTAGTGCCCGACTAGCGGGATCCTTGAATGAG.